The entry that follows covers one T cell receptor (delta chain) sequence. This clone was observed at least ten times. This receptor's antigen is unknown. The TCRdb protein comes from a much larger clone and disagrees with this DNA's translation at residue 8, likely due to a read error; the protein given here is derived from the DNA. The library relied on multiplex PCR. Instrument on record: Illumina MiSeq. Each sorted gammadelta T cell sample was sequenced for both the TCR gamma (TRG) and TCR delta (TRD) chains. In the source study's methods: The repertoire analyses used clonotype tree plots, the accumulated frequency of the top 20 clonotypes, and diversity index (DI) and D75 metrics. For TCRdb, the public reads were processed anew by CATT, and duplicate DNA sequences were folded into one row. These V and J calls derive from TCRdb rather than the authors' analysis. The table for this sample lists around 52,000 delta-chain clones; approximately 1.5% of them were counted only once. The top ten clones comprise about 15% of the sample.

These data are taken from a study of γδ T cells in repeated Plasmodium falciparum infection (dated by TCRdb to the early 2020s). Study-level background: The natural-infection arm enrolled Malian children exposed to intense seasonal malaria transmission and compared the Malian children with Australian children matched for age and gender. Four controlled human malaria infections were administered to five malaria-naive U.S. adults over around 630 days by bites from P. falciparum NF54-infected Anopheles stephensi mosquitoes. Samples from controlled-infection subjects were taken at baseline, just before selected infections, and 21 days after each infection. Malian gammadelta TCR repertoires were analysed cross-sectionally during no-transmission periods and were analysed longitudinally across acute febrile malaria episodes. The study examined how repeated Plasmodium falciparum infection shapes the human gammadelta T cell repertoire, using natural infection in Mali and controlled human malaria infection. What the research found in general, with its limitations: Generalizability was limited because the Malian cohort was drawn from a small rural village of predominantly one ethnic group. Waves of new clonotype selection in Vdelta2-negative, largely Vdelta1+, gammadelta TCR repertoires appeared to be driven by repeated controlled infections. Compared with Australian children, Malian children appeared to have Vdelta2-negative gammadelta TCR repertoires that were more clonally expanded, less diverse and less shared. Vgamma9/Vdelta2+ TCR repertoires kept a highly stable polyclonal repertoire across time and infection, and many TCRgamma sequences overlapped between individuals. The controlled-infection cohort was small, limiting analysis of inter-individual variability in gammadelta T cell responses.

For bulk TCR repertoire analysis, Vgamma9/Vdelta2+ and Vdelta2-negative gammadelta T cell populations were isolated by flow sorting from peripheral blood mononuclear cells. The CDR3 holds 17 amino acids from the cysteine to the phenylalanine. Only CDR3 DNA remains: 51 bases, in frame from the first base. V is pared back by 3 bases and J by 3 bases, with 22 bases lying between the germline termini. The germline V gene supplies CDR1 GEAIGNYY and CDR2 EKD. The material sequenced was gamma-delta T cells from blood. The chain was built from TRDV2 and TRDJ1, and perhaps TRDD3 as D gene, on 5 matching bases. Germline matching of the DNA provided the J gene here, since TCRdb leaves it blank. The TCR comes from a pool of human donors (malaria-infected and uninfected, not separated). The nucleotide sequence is TGTGCCTGTGACCGGGTTCCCTGGGTGGGGTCCCCCGATAAACTCATCTTT. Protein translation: CACDRVPWVGSPDKLIF.